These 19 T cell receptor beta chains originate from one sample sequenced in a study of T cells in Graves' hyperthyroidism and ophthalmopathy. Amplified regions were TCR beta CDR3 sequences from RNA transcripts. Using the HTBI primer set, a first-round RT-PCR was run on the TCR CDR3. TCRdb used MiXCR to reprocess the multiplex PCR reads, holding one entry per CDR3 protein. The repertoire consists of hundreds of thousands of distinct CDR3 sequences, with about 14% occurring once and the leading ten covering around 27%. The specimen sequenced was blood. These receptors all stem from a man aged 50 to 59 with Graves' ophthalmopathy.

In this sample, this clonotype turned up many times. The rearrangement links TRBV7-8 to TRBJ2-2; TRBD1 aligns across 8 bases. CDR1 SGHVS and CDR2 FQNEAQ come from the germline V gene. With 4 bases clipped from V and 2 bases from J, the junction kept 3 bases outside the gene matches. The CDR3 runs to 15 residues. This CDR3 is CASSSQGVNTGELFF. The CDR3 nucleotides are TGTGCCAGCAGCTCACAGGGGGTTAACACCGGGGAGCTGTTTTTT.

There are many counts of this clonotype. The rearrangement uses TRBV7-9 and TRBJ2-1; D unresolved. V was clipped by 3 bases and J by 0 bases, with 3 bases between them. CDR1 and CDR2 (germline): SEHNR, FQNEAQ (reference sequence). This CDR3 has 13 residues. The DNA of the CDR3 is TGTGCCAGCAGCTTCCCCTCCTACAATGAGCAGTTCTTC. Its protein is CASSFPSYNEQFF.

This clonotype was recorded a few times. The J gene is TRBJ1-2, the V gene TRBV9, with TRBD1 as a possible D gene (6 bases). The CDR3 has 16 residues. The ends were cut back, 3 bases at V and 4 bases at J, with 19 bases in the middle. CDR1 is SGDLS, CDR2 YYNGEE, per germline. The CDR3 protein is CASSANRLGGSYGYTF. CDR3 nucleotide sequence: TGTGCCAGCAGCGCGAACCGACTTGGGGGCTCCTATGGCTACACCTTC.

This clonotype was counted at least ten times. The CDR3 nucleotides are TGTGCCACCAGTGGTACCAGGGAACGGGTTATTTCGGAGCAGTTCTTC. It is translated as CATSGTRERVISEQFF. This chain joins TRBV24-1 and TRBJ2-1, with a possible D match to TRBD1 (5 bases). V lost 5 bases, J lost 10 bases, and 23 bases lay in between. Germline assignment: CDR1 KGHDR and CDR2 SFDVKD. The CDR3 is made up of 16 amino acids.

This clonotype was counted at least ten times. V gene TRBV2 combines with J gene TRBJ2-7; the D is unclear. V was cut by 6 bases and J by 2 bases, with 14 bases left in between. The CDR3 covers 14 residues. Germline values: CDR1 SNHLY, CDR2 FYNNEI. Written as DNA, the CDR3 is TGTGCCAGCAGGCTGACGGAACAAACCTACGAGCAGTACTTC. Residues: CASRLTEQTYEQYF.

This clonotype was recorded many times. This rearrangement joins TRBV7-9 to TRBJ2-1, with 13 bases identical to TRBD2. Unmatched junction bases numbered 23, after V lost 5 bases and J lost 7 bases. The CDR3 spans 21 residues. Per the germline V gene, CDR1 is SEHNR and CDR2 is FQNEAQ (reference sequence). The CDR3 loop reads CASSLYSGTSGTGVGRNEQFF. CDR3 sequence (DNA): TGTGCCAGCAGCCTGTACTCCGGGACTAGCGGGACCGGGGTTGGGCGGAATGAGCAGTTCTTC.

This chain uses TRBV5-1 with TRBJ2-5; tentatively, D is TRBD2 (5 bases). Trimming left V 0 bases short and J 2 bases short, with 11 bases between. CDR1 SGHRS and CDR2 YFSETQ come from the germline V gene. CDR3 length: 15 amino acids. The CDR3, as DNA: TGCGCCAGCAGCTTGGCCGGGCTAGCTCAAGAGACCCAGTACTTC. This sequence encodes CASSLAGLAQETQYF. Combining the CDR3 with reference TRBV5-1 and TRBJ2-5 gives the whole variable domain KAGVTQTPRYLIKTRGQQVTLSCSPISGHRSVSWYQQTPGQGLQFLFEYFSETQRNKGNFPGRFSGRQFSNSRSEMNVSTLELGDSALYLCASSLAGLAQETQYFGPGTRLLVL.

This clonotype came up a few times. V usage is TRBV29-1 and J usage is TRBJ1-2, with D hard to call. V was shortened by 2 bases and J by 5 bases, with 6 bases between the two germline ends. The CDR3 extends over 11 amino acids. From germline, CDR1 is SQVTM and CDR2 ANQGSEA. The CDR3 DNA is TGCAGCGTTGAATCTGTATATGGCTACACCTTC. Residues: CSVESVYGYTF.

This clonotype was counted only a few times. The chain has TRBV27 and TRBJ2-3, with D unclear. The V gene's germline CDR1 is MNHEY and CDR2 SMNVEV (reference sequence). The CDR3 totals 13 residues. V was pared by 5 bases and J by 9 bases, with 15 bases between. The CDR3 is CASSPTTLGTQYF. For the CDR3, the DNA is TGTGCCAGCAGTCCCACGACCCTGGGGACGCAGTATTTT.

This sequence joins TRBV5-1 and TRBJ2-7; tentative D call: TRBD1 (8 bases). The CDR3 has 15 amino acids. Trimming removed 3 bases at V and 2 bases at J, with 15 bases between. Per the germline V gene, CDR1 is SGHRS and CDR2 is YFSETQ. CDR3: CASSSGGTGPYEQYF. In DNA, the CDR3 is TGCGCCAGCAGCTCCGGGGGGACAGGCCCCTACGAGCAGTACTTC.

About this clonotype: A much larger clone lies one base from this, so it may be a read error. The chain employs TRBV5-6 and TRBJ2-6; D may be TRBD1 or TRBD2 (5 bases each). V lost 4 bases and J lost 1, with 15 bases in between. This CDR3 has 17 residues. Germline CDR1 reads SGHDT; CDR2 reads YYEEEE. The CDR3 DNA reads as TGTGCCAGCAGCCCCAGTACCGGGACGTCTGGGGCCAACGTCCTGACTTTC. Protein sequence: CASSPSTGTSGANVLTF.

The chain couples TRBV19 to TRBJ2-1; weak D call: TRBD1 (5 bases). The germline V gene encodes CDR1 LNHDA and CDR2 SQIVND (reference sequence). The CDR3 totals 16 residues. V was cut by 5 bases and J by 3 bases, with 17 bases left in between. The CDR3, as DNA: TGTGCCAGTAGTCCTAGGATTGTGCAGGGCTACAATGAGCAGTTCTTC. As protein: CASSPRIVQGYNEQFF.

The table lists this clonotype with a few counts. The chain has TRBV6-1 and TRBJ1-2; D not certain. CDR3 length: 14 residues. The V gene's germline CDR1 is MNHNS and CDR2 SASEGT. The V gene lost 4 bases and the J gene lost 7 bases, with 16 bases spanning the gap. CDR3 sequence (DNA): TGTGCCAGCAGTGGGGGAACCGGGAGGAGTGGCTACACCTTC. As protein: CASSGGTGRSGYTF.

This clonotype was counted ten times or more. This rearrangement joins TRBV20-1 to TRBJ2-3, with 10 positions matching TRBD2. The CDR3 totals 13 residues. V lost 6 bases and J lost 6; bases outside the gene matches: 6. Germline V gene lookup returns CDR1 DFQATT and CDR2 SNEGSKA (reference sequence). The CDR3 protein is CSASPGLADTQYF. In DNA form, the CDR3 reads TGCAGTGCGAGCCCGGGACTAGCGGATACGCAGTATTTT.

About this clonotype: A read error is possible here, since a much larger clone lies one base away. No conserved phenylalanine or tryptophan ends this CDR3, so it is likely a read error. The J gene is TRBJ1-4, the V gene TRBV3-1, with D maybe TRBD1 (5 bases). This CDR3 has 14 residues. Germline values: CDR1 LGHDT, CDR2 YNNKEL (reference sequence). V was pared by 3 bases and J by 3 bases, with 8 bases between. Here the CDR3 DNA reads TGTGCCAGCAGCCAGAGGGGTTCTAATGAAAAACTGTTTTCT. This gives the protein CASSQRGSNEKLFS.

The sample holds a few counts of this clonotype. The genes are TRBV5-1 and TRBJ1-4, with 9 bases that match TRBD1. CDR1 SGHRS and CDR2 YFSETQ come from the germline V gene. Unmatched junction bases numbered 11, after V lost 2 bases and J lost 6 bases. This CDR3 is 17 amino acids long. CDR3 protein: CASSFWDRERSDEKLFF. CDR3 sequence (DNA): TGCGCCAGCAGCTTCTGGGACAGGGAGAGGAGTGATGAAAAACTGTTTTTT.

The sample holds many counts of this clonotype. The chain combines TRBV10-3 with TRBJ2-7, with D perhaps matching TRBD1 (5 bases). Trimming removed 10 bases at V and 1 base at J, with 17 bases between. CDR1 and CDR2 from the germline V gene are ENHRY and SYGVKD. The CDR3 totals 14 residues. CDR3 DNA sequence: TGTGCCACCAATCCTGATGGGGCTTCCTACGAGCAGTACTTC. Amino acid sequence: CATNPDGASYEQYF.

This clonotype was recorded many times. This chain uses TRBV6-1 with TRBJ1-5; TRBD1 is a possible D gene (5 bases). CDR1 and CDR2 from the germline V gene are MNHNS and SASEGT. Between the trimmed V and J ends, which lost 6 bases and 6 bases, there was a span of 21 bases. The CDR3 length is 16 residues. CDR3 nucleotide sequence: TGTGCCAGCAGGACCGCTAGTGTACGTGGGGGTCAGCCCCAGCATTTT. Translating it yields CASRTASVRGGQPQHF.

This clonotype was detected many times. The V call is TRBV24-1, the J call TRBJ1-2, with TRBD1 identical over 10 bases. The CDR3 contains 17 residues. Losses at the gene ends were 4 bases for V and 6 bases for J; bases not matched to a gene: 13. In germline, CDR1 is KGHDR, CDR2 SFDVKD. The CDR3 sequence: CATSEPSPGTGADGYTF. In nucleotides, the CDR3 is TGTGCCACCAGTGAACCTTCGCCCGGGACAGGGGCGGATGGCTACACCTTC.